Presented here are 18 T cell receptor beta chains from one specimen sequenced in a study of blood T cell repertoires in COVID-19. TCRdb keeps only in-frame clones here, not all; method: immunoSEQ multiplex PCR. The sample lists 210,000 or so clones; about 85% were seen once. The sample was peripheral blood. The receptors derive from a woman younger than 30 who had recovered from COVID-19.

The genes are TRBV7-9 and TRBJ1-1; D perhaps matches TRBD1 (6 bases). Deletions cut 3 bases from V and 5 bases from J, with 13 bases between. The CDR3 runs to 14 residues. In germline, CDR1 is SEHNR, CDR2 FQNEAQ (reference sequence). The CDR3 is CASSLVIQGTEAFF. The CDR3 DNA sequence: TGTGCCAGCAGCTTGGTCATTCAGGGGACTGAAGCTTTCTTT.

This chain uses TRBV5-1 with TRBJ2-3; perhaps TRBD1 as D (6 bases). Germline V gene lookup returns CDR1 SGHRS and CDR2 YFSETQ. This CDR3 is 15 amino acids long. With 1 base removed from V and 2 bases from J, the gap between germline ends came to 11 bases. CDR3 amino acids: CASSLWTAYTDTQYF. The CDR3 DNA reads TGCGCCAGCAGCTTGTGGACAGCTTACACAGATACGCAGTATTTT. The whole variable domain, filled in from reference TRBV5-1 and TRBJ2-3, reads KAGVTQTPRYLIKTRGQQVTLSCSPISGHRSVSWYQQTPGQGLQFLFEYFSETQRNKGNFPGRFSGRQFSNSRSEMNVSTLELGDSALYLCASSLWTAYTDTQYFGPGTRLTVL.

The chain uses TRBV9 and TRBJ1-2; 8 nucleotides match TRBD1. Germline CDR1 SGDLS, CDR2 YYNGEE. The CDR3 runs to 14 residues. The V gene end was trimmed by 4 bases and the J gene end by 8 bases; junction bases not matched to a gene: 10. The CDR3 sequence: CASSIGDRRYGYTF. The CDR3 DNA sequence: TGTGCCAGCAGCATAGGGGACAGGAGATACGGCTACACCTTC.

This sequence joins TRBV10-1 and TRBJ1-1; TRBD1 matches at 7 bases. CDR1 and CDR2 from the germline V gene are WNHNN and SYGVQD (reference sequence). There are 13 residues in the CDR3. V shed 6 bases and J 0 bases; nucleotides not matched to a gene: 1. The CDR3 here is CASRDRMNTEAFF. Written as DNA, the CDR3 is TGCGCCAGCAGGGACAGGATGAACACTGAAGCTTTCTTT.

The chain employs TRBV14 and TRBJ2-1; the D gene is possibly TRBD1 (6 bases). Germline CDR1 SGHDN, CDR2 FVKESK. The CDR3 has 15 amino acids. V lost 4 bases and J 11 bases, leaving 21 bases between the germline ends. The CDR3 reads CASSPPGAPMIQQFF. CDR3 bases: TGTGCCAGCAGCCCCCCAGGGGCCCCGATGATACAGCAGTTCTTC.

This chain connects TRBV4-1 to TRBJ2-7; TRBD1 is a possible D gene (5 bases). This CDR3 has 15 amino acids. CDR1 is MGHRA and CDR2 is YSYEKL in the germline V gene. V was shortened by 1 base and J by 3 bases, with 13 bases between the two germline ends. DNA of the CDR3: TGCGCCAGCAGCCAAGTGAGTTCAGGGAACTACGAGCAGTACTTC. It is translated as CASSQVSSGNYEQYF.

DNA for the CDR3: TGTGCCAGCGGGCTAGCGAGTTACAATGAGCAGTTCTTC. The encoded protein is CASGLASYNEQFF. The chain links TRBV27 to TRBJ2-1; D may be TRBD2 (6 bases). CDR3 length: 13 amino acids. Germline V lookup: CDR1 MNHEY, CDR2 SMNVEV (reference sequence). Trimming removed 8 bases at V and 4 bases at J, with 12 bases between.

The chain couples TRBV11-2 to TRBJ1-2; TRBD1 might be the D (5 bases). Germline CDR1 and CDR2: SGHAT and FQNNGV. The CDR3 loop spans 19 amino acids. The V end was cut by 6 bases, the J end by 4 bases, with 30 bases between. The CDR3 protein is CASSNSGGRREGSIYGYTF. CDR3 in DNA: TGTGCCAGCAGTAACAGTGGGGGACGACGGGAGGGCTCTATCTATGGCTACACCTTC. Based on the CDR3 plus reference TRBV11-2 and TRBJ1-2, the full variable domain is EAGVAQSPRYKIIEKRQSVAFWCNPISGHATLYWYQQILGQGPKLLIQFQNNGVVDDSQLPKDRFSAERLKGVDSTLKIQPAKLEDSAVYLCASSNSGGRREGSIYGYTFGSGTRLTVV.

This clone showed up just once. The V and J genes are TRBV7-2 and TRBJ2-7; 7 bases agree with TRBD2. This CDR3 spans 13 amino acids. V shed 1 base, J shed 6 bases, and the junction held 3 bases outside the gene matches. Germline V CDR1 and CDR2: SGHTA, FQGNSA. The CDR3 sequence: CASSLGTSREQYF. As DNA, the CDR3 is TGTGCCAGCAGCTTAGGGACTAGTCGCGAGCAGTACTTC.

In this sample, this clone turned up many times. The chain employs TRBV10-3 and TRBJ1-1; no reliable D call. Germline V gene lookup returns CDR1 ENHRY and CDR2 SYGVKD. This CDR3 has 13 amino acids. Trimming pared 2 bases from V and 1 base from J, leaving 5 bases between. CDR3 region: CAISEAENTEAFF. The CDR3 coding sequence is TGTGCCATCAGTGAGGCAGAGAACACTGAAGCTTTCTTT.

The chain is built from TRBV2 and TRBJ1-2, with D maybe TRBD1 (6 bases). Per the germline V gene, CDR1 is SNHLY and CDR2 is FYNNEI. The germline V and J ends were trimmed by 6 bases and 3 bases, with 17 bases remaining between them. The CDR3 covers 15 residues. The CDR3 loop is CASRPYGQSDYGYTF. Written as DNA, the CDR3 is TGTGCCAGCAGACCTTATGGACAGTCGGACTATGGCTACACCTTC.

The V call is TRBV30, the J call TRBJ1-3, with D perhaps TRBD1 (5 bases). The V end lost 4 bases, the J end lost 3 bases, and 13 bases lay between the germline ends. The CDR3 consists of 14 residues. Germline CDR1 is GTSNPN and CDR2 is SVGIG (reference sequence). CDR3 in DNA: TGTGCCTGGACCACTCGGGGGGGTGGAAACACCATATATTTT. This codes for CAWTTRGGGNTIYF.

This clone came up once. The chain uses TRBV6-5 and TRBJ2-7; 10 positions match TRBD1. This CDR3 comprises 13 residues. The germline V gene has CDR1 MNHEY and CDR2 SVGAGI. Unmatched junction bases numbered 6, after V lost 6 bases and J lost 7 bases. CDR3 amino acids: CASRRQGASEQYF. As DNA, the CDR3 is TGTGCCAGCAGGAGACAGGGGGCATCAGAGCAGTACTTC.

The chain combines TRBV3-1 (or the pseudogene TRBV3-2) with TRBJ1-1, with 7 bases aligning to TRBD1. From germline, CDR1 is LGHDT and CDR2 YNNKEL (reference sequence). V was pared by 1 base and J by 0 bases, with 8 bases of the junction left unmatched. This CDR3 comprises 17 residues. The CDR3 protein is CASSQGRRGVMNTEAFF. CDR3 DNA sequence: TGTGCCAGCAGCCAAGGCCGCAGGGGGGTAATGAACACTGAAGCTTTCTTT.

The CDR3, as DNA: TGTGCCAGCAGCGCCCGGGACAGGGTGACCTTTTCCTACAATGAGCAGTTCTTC. Translated, it gives CASSARDRVTFSYNEQFF. The chain is built from TRBV9 and TRBJ2-1; 9 bases are shared with TRBD1. Germline V gives CDR1 SGDLS, CDR2 YYNGEE. The CDR3 consists of 18 residues. V shed 3 bases and J 1 base; nucleotides not matched to a gene: 11.

The chain is built from TRBV5-6 and TRBJ2-1, with 11 bases fitting TRBD2. This CDR3 has 15 residues. Trimming removed 2 bases from V and 6 bases from J; junction bases left unmatched: 4. Germline V gene lookup returns CDR1 SGHDT and CDR2 YYEEEE. The CDR3 sequence is CASSFPTSGGNEQFF. The CDR3 coding sequence is TGTGCCAGCAGCTTCCCAACTAGCGGGGGCAATGAGCAGTTCTTC.

CDR3 sequence: CASSRQTQNNEQFF. The DNA for the CDR3 is TGTGCCAGCAGCCGACAAACACAAAACAATGAGCAGTTCTTC. The chain recombines TRBV6-5 with TRBJ2-1; no clear D gene. The CDR3 has 14 residues. Germline loops: CDR1 MNHEY, CDR2 SVGAGI. V lost 6 bases, J lost 5 bases, and 14 bases lay in between.

The chain employs TRBV5-6 and TRBJ1-4; 10 bases align to TRBD1. Germline V gives CDR1 SGHDT, CDR2 YYEEEE. V shed 2 bases, J shed 6 bases, and the junction held 4 bases outside the gene matches. The CDR3 loop spans 15 amino acids. As DNA, the CDR3 is TGTGCCAGCAGCTTCCGACAGGGGGCGCATGAAAAACTGTTTTTT. Translated, it gives CASSFRQGAHEKLFF.